Listed below are T cell receptor beta chains from one sample, sequenced in a study of beta chain features in type 1 diabetes. TCRdb keeps only in-frame clones here, not all; method: immunoSEQ multiplex PCR. There are almost 350,000 clones in the sample; about a tenth occur only once, and over 0.95% lies in the top ten. What was sequenced was central memory CD4+ T cells from blood. The source of these receptors is a man aged 30-40 years with type 1 diabetes. Both conserved end residues are part of each CDR3. D genes are given only for firm matches. The listing skips clone size in some rows; elsewhere it reads once, few, many or a size class.

clone_size j_call d_call v_call cdr3_nt cdr3_aa
- TRBJ2-2 - TRBV7-2 TGTGCCAGCAGTCTAAATCCCGGGGGCACCGGGGAGCTGTTTTTT CASSLNPGGTGELFF
few TRBJ1-1 - TRBV7-2 TGTGCCAGCAGCTTAGTCGGGGGGAACACTGAAGCTTTCTTT CASSLVGGNTEAFF
- TRBJ2-2 - TRBV30 TGTGCCTGGAGTGTTGGGGGCGGAAAGCTGTTTTTT CAWSVGGGKLFF
few TRBJ2-2 - TRBV18 TGTGCCAGCTCACCACCGAAGGGGCTAGACACCGGGGAGCTGTTTTTT CASSPPKGLDTGELFF
- TRBJ1-2 - TRBV7-2 TGTGCCAGCAGCTTAGCGTCAGAGGCGGGTGGCTACACCTTC CASSLASEAGGYTF
few TRBJ2-7 - TRBV21-1 TGTGCCAGCAGCAAAGCAGAAACAGGGTGGTCCTACGAGCAGTACTTC CASSKAETGWSYEQYF
few TRBJ2-5 - TRBV29-1 TGCAGCGTGGGGCAAGAGACCCAGTACTTC CSVGQETQYF
few TRBJ2-1 - TRBV28 TGTGCCAGCAGTTCCAGATTACCGGGACTTGGTAGGAGTGAGCAGTTCTTC CASSSRLPGLGRSEQFF
- TRBJ2-1 TRBD2 TRBV7-2 TGTGCCAGCAGCCTGAGTTCTAGCGGATACAATGAGCAGTTCTTC CASSLSSSGYNEQFF
- TRBJ2-7 - TRBV11-2 TGTGCCAGCAGTCCGACAGAAAACTCCTACGAGCAGTACTTC CASSPTENSYEQYF
- TRBJ2-5 - TRBV5-4 TGTGCCAGCAGCCCTCACGCAGGACAGGGAGGGGAGACCCAGTACTTC CASSPHAGQGGETQYF
few TRBJ2-1 TRBD2 TRBV28 TGTGCCAGCTATGCGGGGGGTCGCGATGAGCAGTTCTTC CASYAGGRDEQFF
- TRBJ2-1 TRBD1 TRBV11-2 TGTGCCAGCAGCACACAGGGGGCCCCCTACAATGAGCAGTTCTTC CASSTQGAPYNEQFF
few TRBJ2-3 - TRBV13 TGTGCCAGCAGCTTAAGGTTTGGGGGCACAGATACGCAGTATTTT CASSLRFGGTDTQYF
- TRBJ2-2 - TRBV10-3 TGTGCCATCAGGGGATTGAACACCGGGGAGCTGTTTTTT CAIRGLNTGELFF
- TRBJ1-5 - TRBV27 TGTGCCAGCAGTTCCACCGGTGGGTTATGGCAGCCCCAGCATTTT CASSSTGGLWQPQHF
- TRBJ2-1 - TRBV7-2 TGTGCCAGCAGCGCCGACAGAGCCTCTAACAATGAGCAGTTCTTC CASSADRASNNEQFF